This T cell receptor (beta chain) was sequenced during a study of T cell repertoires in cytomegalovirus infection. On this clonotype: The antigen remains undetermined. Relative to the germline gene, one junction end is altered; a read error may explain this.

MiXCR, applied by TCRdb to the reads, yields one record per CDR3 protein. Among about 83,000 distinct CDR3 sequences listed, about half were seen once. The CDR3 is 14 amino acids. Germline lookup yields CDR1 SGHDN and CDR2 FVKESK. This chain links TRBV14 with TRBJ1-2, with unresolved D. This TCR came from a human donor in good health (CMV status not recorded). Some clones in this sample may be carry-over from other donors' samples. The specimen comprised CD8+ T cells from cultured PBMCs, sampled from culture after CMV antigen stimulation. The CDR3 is CTSSRSIGLYGYTF. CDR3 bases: TGTACCAGCAGCCGCAGTATCGGATTGTATGGCTACACCTTC.